This T cell receptor (beta chain) appears in the sequencing data of a study of cytomegalovirus exposure and HLA in healthy donors. The CDR3 runs to 13 residues. The V and J ends lost 4 bases and 7 bases, in that order; junction bases with no gene match: 4. Looked up from germline, CDR1 is SGHAT and CDR2 is FQNNGV. The PCR contained 60 Vbeta and 13 Jbeta primers. Here immunoSEQ multiplex PCR was the method, and the copy in TCRdb shows in-frame clones only, minus some. The listing contains approximately 45,000 clones. The V gene is TRBV11-2, the J gene TRBJ1-2; 9 positions agree with TRBD1. The sample comprised PBMCs. The sequence derives from a male donor in good health and CMV-seronegative. The DNA of the CDR3 is TGTGCCAGCAGCTCACAGGGGGCGTTTGGCTACACCTTC. Translating gives CASSSQGAFGYTF.